The entry below gives a single TCR beta chain sequence along with its context. What it binds is unknown. Germline V gene sequence: CDR1 MNHNS, CDR2 SASEGT. V was pared by 1 base and J by 2 bases, with 12 bases between. The CDR3 runs 15 residues. The sample belongs to a study of T cell responses to AZD1222 COVID-19 vaccine. Clones were read by immunoSEQ multiplex PCR, and TCRdb kept only the in-frame ones, dropping some. The sample carries 150,000 to 200,000 clones, over 75% recorded once. The study, taken as a whole, reports: Dominant at 160-218 and 743-854, vaccine-associated CD4 TCRs also spanned spike.

The origin of this receptor is an adult in good health. The sample in question was peripheral blood, obtained on day 0 of AZD1222 vaccination. The chain uses TRBV6-1 and TRBJ2-7; D is unclear. CDR3 residues: CASSEGSHGTYEQYF. The CDR3, as DNA: TGTGCCAGCAGTGAAGGGTCTCACGGAACCTACGAGCAGTACTTC.